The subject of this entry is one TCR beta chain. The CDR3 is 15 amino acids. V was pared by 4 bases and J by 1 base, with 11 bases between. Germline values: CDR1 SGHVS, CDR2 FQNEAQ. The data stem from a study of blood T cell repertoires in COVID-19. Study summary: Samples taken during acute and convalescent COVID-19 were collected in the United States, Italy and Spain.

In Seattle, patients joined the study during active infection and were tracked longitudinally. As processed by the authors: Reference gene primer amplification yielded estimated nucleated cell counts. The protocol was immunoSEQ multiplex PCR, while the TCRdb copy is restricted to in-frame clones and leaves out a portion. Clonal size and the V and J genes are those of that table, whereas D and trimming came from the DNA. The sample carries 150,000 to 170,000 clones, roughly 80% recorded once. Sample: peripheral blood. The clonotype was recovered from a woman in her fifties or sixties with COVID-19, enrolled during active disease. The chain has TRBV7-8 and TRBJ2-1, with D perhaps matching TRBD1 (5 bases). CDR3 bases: TGTGCCAGCAGCTCGTACAGGAAGTCCTACAATGAGCAGTTCTTC. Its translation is CASSSYRKSYNEQFF.